These T cell receptor beta chains were read from a single sample in a study of cytomegalovirus exposure and HLA in healthy donors. The assay was immunoSEQ multiplex PCR, and TCRdb's table has in-frame clones only and misses some. The sample records 100,000 or so clones, over 65% being singletons. The sequencing sample was made of PBMCs. The receptors were sampled from a man aged 40-55 years in good health and CMV-seropositive. Both conserved end residues are part of each CDR3. Each record gives: clone size, CDR3 length, J gene, V gene, D gene, CDR3 DNA, CDR3 protein. A D gene is named only where the DNA matches it firmly. A clone size is listed for some rows: how often the clone was seen (once, few, many), or a class if it is expanded.

-,14,TRBJ1-2,TRBV7-8,TRBD1,TGTGCCAGCAGCCCTATGACAGGGGACTATGGCTACACCTTC,CASSPMTGDYGYTF
few,16,TRBJ2-3,TRBV15,-,TGTGCCACCAGCAGAGATCTAACCGGGGTCGCAGATACGCAGTATTTT,CATSRDLTGVADTQYF
-,15,TRBJ1-2,TRBV10-3,TRBD1,TGTGCCATCCTAGGACAGGGCCCGCAGGGCTATGGCTACACCTTC,CAILGQGPQGYGYTF
-,14,TRBJ2-7,TRBV10-3,TRBD1,TGTGCCACCCTCCTAGGACAGGGTGGCTACGAGCAGTACTTC,CATLLGQGGYEQYF
-,14,TRBJ1-2,TRBV7-9,-,TGTGCCAGCAGCTGGACGGGGGGTGACTATGGCTACACCTTC,CASSWTGGDYGYTF
-,15,TRBJ1-2,TRBV5-1,-,TGCGCCAGCAGCTTGGTTGGAGGCCCAAATAATGGCTACACCTTC,CASSLVGGPNNGYTF
-,14,TRBJ1-5,TRBV19,TRBD1,TGTGCCAGTAGTCTCAGGGGGAGCAATCAGCCCCAGCATTTT,CASSLRGSNQPQHF
-,15,TRBJ2-2,TRBV6-5,TRBD1,TGTGCCAGCAGACCCGGACAGGTTAGGACCGGGGAGCTGTTTTTT,CASRPGQVRTGELFF
-,16,TRBJ1-1,TRBV11-3,TRBD1,TGTGCCAGCACCGTGCCGGACAGGCCCTGGGACACTGAAGCTTTCTTT,CASTVPDRPWDTEAFF
-,16,TRBJ2-3,TRBV30,-,TGTGCCTGGAGTGGCCTTTCAGGGGACCGCACAGATACGCAGTATTTT,CAWSGLSGDRTDTQYF
-,16,TRBJ2-7,TRBV12-5,TRBD2,TGTGCTAGTGCCCCTTCGGGAAGCGGGAGGAGCGGCGAGCAGTACTTC,CASAPSGSGRSGEQYF
-,13,TRBJ1-1,TRBV27,-,TGTGCCAGCACCGTAGGGCAGGGAACTGAAGCTTTCTTT,CASTVGQGTEAFF
-,18,TRBJ2-6,TRBV7-3,TRBD1,TGTGCCAGCAGCATAAAAGGACAGGGGGCGACTGGGGCCAACGGCCTGACTTTC,CASSIKGQGATGANGLTF
-,15,TRBJ2-7,TRBV5-6,-,TGTGCCAGCAGCCAACCGACCGGGATTCTCAACGAGCAGTACTTC,CASSQPTGILNEQYF
-,15,TRBJ2-2,TRBV7-9,-,TGTGCCAGCAGCTTAGCGCAGGGCCTAGCGGGGGAGCTGTTTTTT,CASSLAQGLAGELFF
-,14,TRBJ2-7,TRBV7-2,TRBD2,TGTGCCAGCAGCTTAATAGCGGGAGAGACCGAGCAGTACTTC,CASSLIAGETEQYF
-,14,TRBJ2-7,TRBV6-6,-,TGTGCCAGCAGTTATGTACTAAATTCCTACGAGCAGTACTTC,CASSYVLNSYEQYF
-,15,TRBJ2-1,TRBV7-9,-,TGTGCCAGCAGCCAGCGGCCCAATGAGGGCAATGAGCAGTTCTTC,CASSQRPNEGNEQFF
-,16,TRBJ1-4,TRBV12-1,-,TGTGCCAGCAGCCCCCCCGTGGGGGACAGGGACGAAAAACTGTTTTTT,CASSPPVGDRDEKLFF
-,13,TRBJ1-1,TRBV14,-,TGTGCCAGCAGCCAGGACTGGGGCACTGAAGCTTTCTTT,CASSQDWGTEAFF
-,18,TRBJ1-3,TRBV5-6,-,TGTGCCAGCAGCCTCGTGACAGGTGGACTTGCCTCTGGAAACACCATATATTTT,CASSLVTGGLASGNTIYF
-,14,TRBJ2-1,TRBV7-3,TRBD2,TGTGCCAGCAGCCTCGGGCGTAGCGGGGATGAGCAGTTCTTC,CASSLGRSGDEQFF
-,13,TRBJ1-2,TRBV7-2,TRBD1,TGTGCCAGCAGCCAGGGACAGGCTGCTGGCTACACCTTC,CASSQGQAAGYTF
-,14,TRBJ2-1,TRBV11-2,TRBD1,TGTGCCAGCTCCCGGGGACAGGGGTCAAATGAGCAGTTCTTC,CASSRGQGSNEQFF
-,14,TRBJ2-7,TRBV18,-,TGTGCCAGCTCACCAGCTGTCCTCACCTACGAGCAGTACTTC,CASSPAVLTYEQYF
-,17,TRBJ2-2,TRBV4-2,TRBD2,TGTGCCAGCAGCCACGGGACTAGCGGGGGTAACACCGGGGAGCTGTTTTTT,CASSHGTSGGNTGELFF
few,16,TRBJ2-3,TRBV6-5,-,TGTGCCAGCAGTTACGGGTCGGCTAGCGGCACAGATACGCAGTATTTT,CASSYGSASGTDTQYF
-,13,TRBJ2-3,TRBV7-9,-,TGTGCCAGCAGCCTACCCGTAACAGATACGCAGTATTTT,CASSLPVTDTQYF
once,14,TRBJ2-2,TRBV28,-,TGTGCCAGCCGAAGGGATCGGGGATACCGGGAGCTGTTTTTT,CASRRDRGYRELFF
-,18,TRBJ2-3,TRBV28,TRBD2,TGTGCCAGCAGTTCCACTAGCGGGAGGGGGGGAAGCACAGATACGCAGTATTTT,CASSSTSGRGGSTDTQYF
-,15,TRBJ2-1,TRBV4-1,-,TGCGCCAGCAGCCAAGATGACAGTACCTACAATGAGCAGTTCTTC,CASSQDDSTYNEQFF
-,14,TRBJ1-1,TRBV10-3,TRBD1,TGTGCCATCAGCGAACAGGGGGCAGAGACTGAAGCTTTCTTT,CAISEQGAETEAFF
-,16,TRBJ2-7,TRBV19,TRBD1,TGTGCCAGTAGCAAGGGGTTATGGGACAGCTCCTACGAGCAGTACTTC,CASSKGLWDSSYEQYF
-,11,TRBJ2-7,TRBV29-1,-,TGCAGCGTTGATGCACAGCCCGGGCAGTACTTC,CSVDAQPGQYF
once,13,TRBJ2-5,TRBV2,TRBD2,TGTGCCAGTGAGCGGGAGCGAGGGGAGACCCAGTACTTC,CASERERGETQYF
-,13,TRBJ1-2,TRBV12-2,-,TGTGCAAGTCGCGGGGCCATCTTCTATGGCTACACCTTC,CASRGAIFYGYTF
-,16,TRBJ1-4,TRBV11-2,TRBD1,TGTGCCAGCAGCCCAGGACAGGGGGGGCTTAATGAAAAACTGTTTTTT,CASSPGQGGLNEKLFF
-,16,TRBJ2-1,TRBV7-9,-,TGTGCCAGCAGCTCCAGCGGGTCTATCTCCTACAATGAGCAGTTCTTC,CASSSSGSISYNEQFF
-,16,TRBJ1-6,TRBV18,TRBD1,TGTGCCAGCCGAGGCCTGCAGGGGGCGCTTGATTCACCCCTCCACTTT,CASRGLQGALDSPLHF
-,14,TRBJ2-1,TRBV7-2,TRBD2,TGTGCCAGCAGCTTAGCGGGACTAGACAATGAGCAGTTCTTC,CASSLAGLDNEQFF
-,16,TRBJ2-7,TRBV2,TRBD1,TGTGCCAGCAGTGGGTCCCCGGGACAGGGGACCAACGAGCAGTACTTC,CASSGSPGQGTNEQYF
few,17,TRBJ1-2,TRBV5-6,TRBD1,TGTGCCAGCAGCCCACCCCTCCAGGGGGGCACTGTCTATGGCTACACCTTC,CASSPPLQGGTVYGYTF